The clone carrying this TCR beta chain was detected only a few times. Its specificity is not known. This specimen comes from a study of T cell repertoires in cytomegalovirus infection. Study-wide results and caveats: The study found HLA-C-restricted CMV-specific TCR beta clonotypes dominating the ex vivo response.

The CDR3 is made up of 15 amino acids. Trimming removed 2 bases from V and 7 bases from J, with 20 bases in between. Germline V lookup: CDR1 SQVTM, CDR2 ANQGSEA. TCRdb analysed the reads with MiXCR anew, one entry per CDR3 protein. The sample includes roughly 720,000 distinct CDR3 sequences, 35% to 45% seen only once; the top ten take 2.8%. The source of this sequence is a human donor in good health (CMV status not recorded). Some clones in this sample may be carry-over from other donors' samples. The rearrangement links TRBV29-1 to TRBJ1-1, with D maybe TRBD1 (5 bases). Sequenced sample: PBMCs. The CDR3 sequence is CSVERWAGSEGEAFF. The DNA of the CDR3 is TGCAGCGTTGAACGGTGGGCAGGGAGTGAAGGTGAAGCTTTCTTT.